Shown below are 13 T cell receptor beta chains from a single sample sequenced in a study of beta chain features in type 1 diabetes. Expressed TCRB transcripts were sequenced because the entire RNA isolate underwent reverse transcription. Profiled with immunoSEQ multiplex PCR; TCRdb holds only in-frame clones, not every one. The table has 430,000 or so clones, more than 9.5% seen once; the top ten hold about 0.045%. The specimen was naive CD4+ T cells from blood. These receptors were collected from a woman between 18 and 29 years old in good health.

This clone was picked up a small number of times. The gene calls are TRBV9 and TRBJ2-7, with 8 bases aligning to TRBD1. CDR3 length: 14 amino acids. Germline values: CDR1 SGDLS, CDR2 YYNGEE. J gave up 4 bases and V 3 bases, and 6 bases lay outside the gene matches. The CDR3 coding sequence is TGTGCCAGCAGCGCGACAGGGGCTAATTACGAGCAGTACTTC. This translates into CASSATGANYEQYF.

This sequence joins TRBV4-3 and TRBJ2-4, with D hard to call. The CDR3 consists of 13 residues. V shed 0 bases and J shed 5 bases, with 5 bases lying between them. CDR1 LGHNA and CDR2 YSLEER come from the germline V gene. As DNA, the CDR3 is TGCGCCAGCAGCCAAGACCGTCAAAACATTCAGTACTTC. Its protein is CASSQDRQNIQYF.

A few counts support this clone. This chain uses TRBV4-2 with TRBJ1-2, with D unclear. Trimming removed 0 bases from V and 7 bases from J, with 15 bases in between. Germline V lookup: CDR1 LGHNA, CDR2 YNFKEQ. This CDR3 is 15 amino acids long. Here the CDR3 DNA reads TGTGCCAGCAGCCAAGAGGCAGGAACGCCGCGTGGCTACACCTTC. Amino acids: CASSQEAGTPRGYTF.

Only a few counts were recorded for this clone. This chain uses TRBV6-5 with TRBJ2-7; the D is unclear. V lost 6 bases, J lost 3 bases, and 12 bases lay in between. The CDR3 runs 13 residues. Germline CDR1 and CDR2: MNHEY and SVGAGI. CDR3 DNA sequence: TGTGCCAGCAGCAGACCGGTGGACTACGAGCAGTACTTC. Translation: CASSRPVDYEQYF.

This clone was observed a handful of times. The J gene is TRBJ2-3, the V gene TRBV5-1, with TRBD2 matching 7 bases. V gave up 3 bases and J gave up 5 bases; unmatched junction bases: 0. The V gene's germline CDR1 is SGHRS and CDR2 YFSETQ. The CDR3 is made up of 12 amino acids. CDR3 bases: TGCGCCAGCAGCTCGGGGGGAGATACGCAGTATTTT. This encodes CASSSGGDTQYF.

There are a few counts of this clone. CDR3 coding DNA: TGTGCCAGCAGCCTAAAGGGGACTCAGGAAAAACTGTTTTTT. Encoded protein: CASSLKGTQEKLFF. The chain carries TRBV27 and TRBJ1-4, with D perhaps TRBD1 (5 bases). CDR3 length equals 14 residues. Germline V gives CDR1 MNHEY, CDR2 SMNVEV (reference sequence). Between the trimmed V and J ends, which lost 6 bases and 8 bases, there was a span of 16 bases.

This clone was seen only a few times. V and J are TRBV11-2 and TRBJ2-5; D may be TRBD1 (6 bases). Germline V gene data show CDR1 as SGHAT and CDR2 as FQNNGV. CDR3 size: 17 residues. V gave up 5 bases and J gave up 5 bases, with 24 bases separating them. The CDR3 coding sequence is TGTGCCAGCAGCAACCGAGTACAGGGCCTTTGGAAGGAGACCCAGTACTTC. Translation: CASSNRVQGLWKETQYF. Full variable domain (remainder filled in from reference TRBV11-2 and TRBJ2-5): EAGVAQSPRYKIIEKRQSVAFWCNPISGHATLYWYQQILGQGPKLLIQFQNNGVVDDSQLPKDRFSAERLKGVDSTLKIQPAKLEDSAVYLCASSNRVQGLWKETQYFGPGTRLLVL.

The chain couples TRBV4-3 to TRBJ2-7; TRBD2 agrees at 11 bases. The CDR3 sequence is 14 residues long. Per germline, CDR1 LGHNA and CDR2 YSLEER. V gave up 0 bases and J gave up 6 bases; unmatched junction bases: 1. In nucleotides, the CDR3 is TGCGCCAGCAGCCAAGAACTAGCGGGAGTCGAGCAGTACTTC. Translation gives CASSQELAGVEQYF.

This rearrangement joins TRBV14 to TRBJ2-3; D is possibly TRBD1 (5 bases). This CDR3 is 13 amino acids long. Germline lookup yields CDR1 SGHDN and CDR2 FVKESK. V was cut by 1 base and J by 12 bases, with 14 bases left in between. CDR3 region: CASSQVGAGRQYF. The CDR3 DNA follows: TGTGCCAGCAGCCAAGTTGGGGCAGGCCGCCAGTATTTT.

The genes are TRBV4-2 and TRBJ1-6; TRBD1 matches 7 bases. Per germline, CDR1 LGHNA and CDR2 YNFKEQ. The CDR3 totals 14 residues. The ends lost 1 base at V and 8 bases at J; junction bases unmatched: 2. The CDR3 DNA reads as TGTGCCAGCAGCCAAGTAACAGGGGATTCACCCCTCCACTTT. Its protein is CASSQVTGDSPLHF.

This chain links TRBV4-3 with TRBJ1-5, with TRBD1 as a possible D gene (5 bases). Germline CDR1 is LGHNA and CDR2 is YSLEER. The CDR3 loop spans 16 amino acids. The V end was cut by 0 bases, the J end by 10 bases, with 19 bases between. The CDR3 protein is CASSQDLTAGIVPQHF. The CDR3 DNA is TGCGCCAGCAGCCAAGATCTGACAGCCGGAATTGTACCCCAGCATTTT.

This clone has only a few counts. The genes are TRBV6-6 and TRBJ1-2; no definite D call. Trimming cost V 7 bases and J 2 bases, with 5 bases left between them. The CDR3 contains 11 residues. Germline V gives CDR1 MNHNY, CDR2 SVGAGI (reference sequence). The CDR3 here is CASNRNYGYTF. CDR3 nucleotides: TGTGCCAGCAACCGGAACTATGGCTACACCTTC.

This chain connects TRBV2 to TRBJ1-4, with unresolved D. This CDR3 is built from 14 residues. Trimming cost V 4 bases and J 2 bases, with 8 bases left between them. From germline, CDR1 is SNHLY and CDR2 FYNNEI. This CDR3 reads CASSVATTNEKLFF. The DNA for the CDR3 is TGTGCCAGCAGTGTAGCTACGACTAATGAAAAACTGTTTTTT.